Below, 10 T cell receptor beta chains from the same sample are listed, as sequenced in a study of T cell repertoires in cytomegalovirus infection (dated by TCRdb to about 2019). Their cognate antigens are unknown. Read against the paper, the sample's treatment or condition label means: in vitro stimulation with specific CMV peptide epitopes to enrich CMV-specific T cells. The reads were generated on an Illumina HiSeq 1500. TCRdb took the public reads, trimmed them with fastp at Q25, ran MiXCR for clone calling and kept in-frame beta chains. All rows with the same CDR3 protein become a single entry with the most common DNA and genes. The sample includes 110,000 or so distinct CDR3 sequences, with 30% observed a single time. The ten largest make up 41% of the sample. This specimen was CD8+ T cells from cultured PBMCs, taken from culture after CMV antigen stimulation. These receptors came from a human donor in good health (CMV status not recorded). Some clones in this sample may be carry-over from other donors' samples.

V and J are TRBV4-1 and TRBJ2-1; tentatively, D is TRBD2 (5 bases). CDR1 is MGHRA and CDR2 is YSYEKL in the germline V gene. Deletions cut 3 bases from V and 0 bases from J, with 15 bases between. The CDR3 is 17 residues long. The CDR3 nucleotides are TGCGCCAGCAGCCATTCTGTCGAGGCGGGCTCCTACAATGAGCAGTTCTTC. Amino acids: CASSHSVEAGSYNEQFF.

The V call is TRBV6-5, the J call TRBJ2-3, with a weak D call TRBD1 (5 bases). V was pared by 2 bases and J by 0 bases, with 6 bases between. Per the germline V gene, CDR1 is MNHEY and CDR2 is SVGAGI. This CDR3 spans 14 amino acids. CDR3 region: CASSYQGSTDTQYF. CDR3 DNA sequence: TGTGCCAGCAGTTACCAGGGAAGCACAGATACGCAGTATTTT.

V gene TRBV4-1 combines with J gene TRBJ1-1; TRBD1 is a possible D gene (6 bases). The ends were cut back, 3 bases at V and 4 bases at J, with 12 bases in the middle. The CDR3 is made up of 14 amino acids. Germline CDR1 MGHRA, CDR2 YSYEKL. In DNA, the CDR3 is TGCGCCAGCAGCCAGGTTACAGGGACCACTGAAGCTTTCTTT. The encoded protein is CASSQVTGTTEAFF.

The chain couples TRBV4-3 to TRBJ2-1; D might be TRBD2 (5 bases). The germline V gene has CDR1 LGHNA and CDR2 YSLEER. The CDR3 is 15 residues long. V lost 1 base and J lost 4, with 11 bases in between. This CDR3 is CASSQARGEYNEQFF. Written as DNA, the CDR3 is TGCGCCAGCAGCCAAGCTCGGGGAGAGTACAATGAGCAGTTCTTC.

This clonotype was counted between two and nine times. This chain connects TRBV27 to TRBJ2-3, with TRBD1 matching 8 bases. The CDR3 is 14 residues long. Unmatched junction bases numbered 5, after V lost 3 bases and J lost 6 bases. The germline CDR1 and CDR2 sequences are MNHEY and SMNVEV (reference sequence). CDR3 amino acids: CASSFLGQGDTQYF. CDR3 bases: TGTGCCAGCAGTTTTCTCGGACAGGGCGATACGCAGTATTTT.

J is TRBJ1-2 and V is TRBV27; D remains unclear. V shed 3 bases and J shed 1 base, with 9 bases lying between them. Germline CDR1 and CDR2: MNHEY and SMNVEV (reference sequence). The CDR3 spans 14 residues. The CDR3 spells CASSLTGNNYGYTF. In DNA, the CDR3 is TGTGCCAGCAGTTTGACTGGGAATAACTATGGCTACACCTTC.

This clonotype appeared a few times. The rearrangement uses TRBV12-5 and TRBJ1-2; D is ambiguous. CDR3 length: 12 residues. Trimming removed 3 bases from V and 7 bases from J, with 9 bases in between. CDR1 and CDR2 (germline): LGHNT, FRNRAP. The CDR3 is CASGFPVFGYTF. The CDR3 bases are TGTGCTAGTGGTTTCCCGGTGTTTGGCTACACCTTC.

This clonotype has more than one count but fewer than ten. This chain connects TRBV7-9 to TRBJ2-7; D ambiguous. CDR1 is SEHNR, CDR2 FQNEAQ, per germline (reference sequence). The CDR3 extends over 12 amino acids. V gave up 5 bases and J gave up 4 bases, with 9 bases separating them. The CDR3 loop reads CASSGRLYEQYF. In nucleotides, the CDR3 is TGTGCCAGCAGCGGCCGGTTGTACGAGCAGTACTTC.

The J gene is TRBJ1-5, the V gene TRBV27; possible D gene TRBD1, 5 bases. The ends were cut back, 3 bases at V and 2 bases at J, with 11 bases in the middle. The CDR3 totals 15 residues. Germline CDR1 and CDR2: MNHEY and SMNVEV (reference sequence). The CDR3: CASSLIGTGNQPQHF. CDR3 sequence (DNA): TGTGCCAGCAGTTTGATCGGGACCGGCAATCAGCCCCAGCATTTT.

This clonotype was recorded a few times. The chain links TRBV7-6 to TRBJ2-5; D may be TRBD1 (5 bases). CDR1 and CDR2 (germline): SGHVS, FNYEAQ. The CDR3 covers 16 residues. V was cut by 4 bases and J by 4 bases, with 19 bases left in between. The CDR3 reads CASSSPPNGAGETQYF. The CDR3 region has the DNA TGTGCCAGCAGCTCTCCACCAAATGGGGCTGGAGAGACCCAGTACTTC.